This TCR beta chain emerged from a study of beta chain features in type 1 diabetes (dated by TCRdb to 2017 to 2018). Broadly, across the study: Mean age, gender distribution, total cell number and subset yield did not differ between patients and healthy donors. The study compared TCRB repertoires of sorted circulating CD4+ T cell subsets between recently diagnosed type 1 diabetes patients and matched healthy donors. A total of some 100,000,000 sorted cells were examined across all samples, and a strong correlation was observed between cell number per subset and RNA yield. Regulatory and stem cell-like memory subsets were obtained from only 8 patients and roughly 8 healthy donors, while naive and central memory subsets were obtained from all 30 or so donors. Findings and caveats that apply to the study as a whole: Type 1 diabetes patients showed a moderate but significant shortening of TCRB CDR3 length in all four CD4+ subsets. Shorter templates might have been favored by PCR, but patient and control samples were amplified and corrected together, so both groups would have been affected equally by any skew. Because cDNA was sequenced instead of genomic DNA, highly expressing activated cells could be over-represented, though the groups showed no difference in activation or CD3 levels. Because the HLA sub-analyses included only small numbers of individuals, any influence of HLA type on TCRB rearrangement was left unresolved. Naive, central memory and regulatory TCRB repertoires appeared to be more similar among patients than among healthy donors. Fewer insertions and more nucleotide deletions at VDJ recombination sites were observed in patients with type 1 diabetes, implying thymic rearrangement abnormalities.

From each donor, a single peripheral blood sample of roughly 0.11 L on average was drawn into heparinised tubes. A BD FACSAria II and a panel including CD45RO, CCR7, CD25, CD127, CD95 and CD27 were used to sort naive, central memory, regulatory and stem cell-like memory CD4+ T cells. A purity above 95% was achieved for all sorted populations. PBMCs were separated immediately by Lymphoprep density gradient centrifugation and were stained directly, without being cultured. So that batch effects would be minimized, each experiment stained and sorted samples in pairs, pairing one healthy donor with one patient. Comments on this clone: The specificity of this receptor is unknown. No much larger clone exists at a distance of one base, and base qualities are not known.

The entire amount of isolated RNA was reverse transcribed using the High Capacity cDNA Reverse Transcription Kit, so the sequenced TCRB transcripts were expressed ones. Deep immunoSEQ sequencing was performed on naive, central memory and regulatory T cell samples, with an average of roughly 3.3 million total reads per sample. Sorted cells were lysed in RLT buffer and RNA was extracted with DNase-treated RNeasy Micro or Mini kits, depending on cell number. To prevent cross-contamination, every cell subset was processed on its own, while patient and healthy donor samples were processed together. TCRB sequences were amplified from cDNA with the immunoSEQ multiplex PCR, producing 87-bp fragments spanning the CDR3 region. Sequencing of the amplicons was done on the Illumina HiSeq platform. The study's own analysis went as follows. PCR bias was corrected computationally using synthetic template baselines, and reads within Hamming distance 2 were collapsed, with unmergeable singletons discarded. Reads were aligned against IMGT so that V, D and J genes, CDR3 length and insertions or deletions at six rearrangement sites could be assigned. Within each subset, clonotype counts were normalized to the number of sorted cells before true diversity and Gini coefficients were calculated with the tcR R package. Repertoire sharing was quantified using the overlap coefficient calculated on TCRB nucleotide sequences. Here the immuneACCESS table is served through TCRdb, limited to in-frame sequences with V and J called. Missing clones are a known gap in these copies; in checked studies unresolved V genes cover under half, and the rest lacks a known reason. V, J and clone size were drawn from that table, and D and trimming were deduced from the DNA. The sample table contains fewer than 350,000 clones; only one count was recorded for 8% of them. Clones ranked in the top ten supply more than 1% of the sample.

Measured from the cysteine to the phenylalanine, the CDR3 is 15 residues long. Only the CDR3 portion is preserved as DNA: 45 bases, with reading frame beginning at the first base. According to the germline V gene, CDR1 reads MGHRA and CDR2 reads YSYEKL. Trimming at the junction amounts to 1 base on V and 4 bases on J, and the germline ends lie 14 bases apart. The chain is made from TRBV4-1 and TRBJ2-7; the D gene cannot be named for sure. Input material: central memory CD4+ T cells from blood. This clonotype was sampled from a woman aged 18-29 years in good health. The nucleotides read TGCGCCAGCAGCCAAGGGGTCGCGGCGTATTACGAGCAGTACTTC. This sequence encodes CASSQGVAAYYEQYF.